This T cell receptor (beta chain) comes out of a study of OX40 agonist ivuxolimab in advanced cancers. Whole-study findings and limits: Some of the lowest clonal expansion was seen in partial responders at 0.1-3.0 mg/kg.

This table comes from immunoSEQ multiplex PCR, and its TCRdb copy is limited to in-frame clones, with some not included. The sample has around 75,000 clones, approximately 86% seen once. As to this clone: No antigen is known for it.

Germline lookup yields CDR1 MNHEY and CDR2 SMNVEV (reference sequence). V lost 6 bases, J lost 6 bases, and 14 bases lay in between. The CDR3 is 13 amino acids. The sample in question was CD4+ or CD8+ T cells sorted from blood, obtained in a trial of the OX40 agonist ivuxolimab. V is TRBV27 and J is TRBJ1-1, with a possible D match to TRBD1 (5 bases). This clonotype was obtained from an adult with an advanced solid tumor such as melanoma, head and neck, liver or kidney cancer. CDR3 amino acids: CASRVVGAAEAFF. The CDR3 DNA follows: TGTGCCAGCAGAGTGGTCGGGGCTGCTGAAGCTTTCTTT.